This T cell receptor beta chain was observed in a study of regulatory T cells in long-lasting Graves disease. According to the study, TCR beta libraries were built with iRepertoire HTBI primers and CDR3-region Arm-PCR. TCRdb independently ran MiXCR on the multiplex PCR reads; one entry per CDR3 protein. The repertoire holds 620,000 or so distinct CDR3 sequences, with around 15% as singletons. Germline V gene data show CDR1 as LGHDT and CDR2 as YNNKEL (reference sequence). Trimming left V 1 base short and J 5 bases short, with 9 bases between. This CDR3 spans 14 amino acids. The time point denotes: newly diagnosed GD, antithyroid drugs for less than 3 months. RNA from PBMCs was the source of the TCR library. This sample also appeared in a second study, on T cells in Graves' hyperthyroidism and ophthalmopathy. That paper adds: Primed by the HTBI set, a first-round RT-PCR was run on the TCR CDR3. Among thyroid clonotypes expanded above 0.001, most also appeared in blood.

The source of this sequence is a woman aged 25 to 39 with Graves disease. The sample here was peripheral blood mononuclear cells (PBMCs), taken at new diagnosis, from a patient treated with antithyroid drugs. J is TRBJ2-1 and V is TRBV3-1; D perhaps matches TRBD2 (6 bases). For the CDR3, the DNA is TGTGCCAGCAGCCAAGTGGCGGGGCACAATGAGCAGTTCTTC. Its translation: CASSQVAGHNEQFF.